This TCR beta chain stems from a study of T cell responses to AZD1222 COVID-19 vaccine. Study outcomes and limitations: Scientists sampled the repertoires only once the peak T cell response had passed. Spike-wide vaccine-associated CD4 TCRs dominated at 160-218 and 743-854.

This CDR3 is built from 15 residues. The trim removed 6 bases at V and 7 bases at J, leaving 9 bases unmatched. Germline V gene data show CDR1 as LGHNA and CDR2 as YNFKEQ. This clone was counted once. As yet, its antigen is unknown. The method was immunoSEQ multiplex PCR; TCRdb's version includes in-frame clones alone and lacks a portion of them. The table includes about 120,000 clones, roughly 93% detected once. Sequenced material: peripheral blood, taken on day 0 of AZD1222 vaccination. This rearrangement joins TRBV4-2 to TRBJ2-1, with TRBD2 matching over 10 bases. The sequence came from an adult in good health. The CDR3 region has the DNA TGTGCCAGCAGTCGAAAGCGGGAGGGTATAAATGAGCAGTTCTTC. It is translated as CASSRKREGINEQFF.